This T cell receptor (beta chain) was identified during a study of shared clonotypes between healthy human individuals. Here immunoSEQ multiplex PCR was the method, and the copy in TCRdb shows in-frame clones only, minus some. Here the sample spans 2.3 million or so clones, 85% to 95% being singletons. This CDR3 has 15 residues. CDR1 is SEHNR and CDR2 is FQNEAQ in the germline V gene (reference sequence). The V end lost 8 bases, the J end lost 6 bases, and 21 bases lay between the germline ends. The donors were adults (healthy and HIV-negative) with no recent acute infections or vaccinations. Sequencing was done on a sample of naive CD4+ T cells from PBMCs. Indicated subset: CD45RA+ positively selected. This receptor was taken from a man aged 18 to 29 in good health. Some clones in this sample may be carry-over from other donors' samples. The chain uses TRBV7-9 and TRBJ2-3, with D possibly matching TRBD2 (6 bases). CDR3 loop: CASAAPTSAGDTQYF. The DNA of the CDR3 is TGTGCCAGCGCCGCGCCAACTTCGGCGGGGGATACGCAGTATTTT.